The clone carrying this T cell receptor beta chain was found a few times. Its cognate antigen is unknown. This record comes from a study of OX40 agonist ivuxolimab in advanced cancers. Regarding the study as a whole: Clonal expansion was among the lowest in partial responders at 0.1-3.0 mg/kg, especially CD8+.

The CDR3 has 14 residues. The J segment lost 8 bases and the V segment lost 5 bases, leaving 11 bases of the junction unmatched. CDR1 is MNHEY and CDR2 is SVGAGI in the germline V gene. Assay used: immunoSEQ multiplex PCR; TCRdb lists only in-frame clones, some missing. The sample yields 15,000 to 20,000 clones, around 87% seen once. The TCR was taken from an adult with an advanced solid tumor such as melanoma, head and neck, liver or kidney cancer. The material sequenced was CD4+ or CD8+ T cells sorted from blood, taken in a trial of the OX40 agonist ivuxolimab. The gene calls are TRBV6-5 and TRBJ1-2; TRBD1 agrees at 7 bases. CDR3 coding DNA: TGTGCCAGCAGTCCTCAGGGGGGGGCGAAGGGCTACACCTTC. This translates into CASSPQGGAKGYTF.